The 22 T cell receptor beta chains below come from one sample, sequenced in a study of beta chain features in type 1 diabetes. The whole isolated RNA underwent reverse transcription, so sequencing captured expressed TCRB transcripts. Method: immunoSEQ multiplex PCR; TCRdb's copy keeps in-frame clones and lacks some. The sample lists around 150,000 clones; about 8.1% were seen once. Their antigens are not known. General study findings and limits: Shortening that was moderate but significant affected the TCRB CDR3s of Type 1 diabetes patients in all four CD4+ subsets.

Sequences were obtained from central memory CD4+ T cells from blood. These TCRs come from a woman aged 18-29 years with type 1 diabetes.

CDR3 in amino acids: CASSKDLTAIWYGYTF. In DNA form, the CDR3 reads TGTGCCAGCAGCAAAGATTTGACAGCCATTTGGTATGGCTACACCTTC. The chain couples TRBV21-1 to TRBJ1-2; TRBD1 is the table's D call, not checked against the DNA. TRBV21-1 is deemed a pseudogene. The CDR3 is made up of 16 amino acids.

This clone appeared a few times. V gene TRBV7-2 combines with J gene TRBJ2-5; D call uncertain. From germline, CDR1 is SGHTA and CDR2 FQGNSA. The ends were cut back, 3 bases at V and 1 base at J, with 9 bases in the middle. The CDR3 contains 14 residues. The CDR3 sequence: CASSFNTAQETQYF. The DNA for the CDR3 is TGTGCCAGCAGCTTCAACACAGCCCAAGAGACCCAGTACTTC.

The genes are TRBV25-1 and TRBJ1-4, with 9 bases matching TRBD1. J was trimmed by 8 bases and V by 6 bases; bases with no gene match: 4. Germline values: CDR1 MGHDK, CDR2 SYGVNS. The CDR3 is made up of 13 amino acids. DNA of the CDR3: TGTGCCAGCAGCACAGGGGGCGCGGAAAAACTGTTTTTT. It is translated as CASSTGGAEKLFF. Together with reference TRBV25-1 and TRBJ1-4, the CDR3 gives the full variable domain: EADIYQTPRYLVIGTGKKITLECSQTMGHDKMYWYQQDPGMELHLIHYSYGVNSTEKGDLSSESTVSRIRTEHFPLTLESARPSHTSQYLCASSTGGAEKLFFGSGTQLSVL.

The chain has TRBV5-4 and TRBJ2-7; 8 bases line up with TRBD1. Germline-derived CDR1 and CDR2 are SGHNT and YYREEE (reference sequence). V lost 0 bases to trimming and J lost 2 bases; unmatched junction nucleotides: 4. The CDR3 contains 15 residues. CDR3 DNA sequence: TGTGCCAGCAGCTTGGGCGGACAGGGTCCCTACGAGCAGTACTTC. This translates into CASSLGGQGPYEQYF.

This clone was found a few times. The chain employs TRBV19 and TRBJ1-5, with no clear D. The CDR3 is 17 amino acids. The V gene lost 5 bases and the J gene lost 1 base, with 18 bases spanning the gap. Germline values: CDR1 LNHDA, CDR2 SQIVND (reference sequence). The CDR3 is CASSPPHRLRSNQPQHF. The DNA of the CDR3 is TGTGCCAGTAGTCCCCCTCACCGACTACGCAGCAATCAGCCCCAGCATTTT.

The CDR3 DNA follows: TGTGCCAGCAGCGCTACAGGTTCTCGTTACAATGAGCAGTTCTTC. Amino acid sequence: CASSATGSRYNEQFF. This chain joins TRBV7-9 and TRBJ2-1; D is possibly TRBD1 (5 bases). Germline CDR1 and CDR2: SEHNR and FQNEAQ (reference sequence). V was pared by 5 bases and J by 4 bases, with 15 bases between. CDR3 length: 15 residues.

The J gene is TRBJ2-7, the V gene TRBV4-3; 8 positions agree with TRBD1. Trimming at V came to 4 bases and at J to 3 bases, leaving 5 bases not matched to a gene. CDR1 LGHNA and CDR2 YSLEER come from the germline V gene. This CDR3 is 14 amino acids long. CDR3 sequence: CASSRLQGGYEQYF. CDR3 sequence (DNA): TGCGCCAGCAGCCGTTTACAGGGGGGCTACGAGCAGTACTTC.

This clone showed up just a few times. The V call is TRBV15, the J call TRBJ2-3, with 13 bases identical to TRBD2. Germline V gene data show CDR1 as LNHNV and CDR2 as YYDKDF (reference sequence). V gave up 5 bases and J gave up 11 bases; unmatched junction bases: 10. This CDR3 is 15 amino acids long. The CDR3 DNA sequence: TGTGCCACCAGCGGCGCCGGGACTAGCGGGGTCAAGCAGTATTTT. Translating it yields CATSGAGTSGVKQYF.

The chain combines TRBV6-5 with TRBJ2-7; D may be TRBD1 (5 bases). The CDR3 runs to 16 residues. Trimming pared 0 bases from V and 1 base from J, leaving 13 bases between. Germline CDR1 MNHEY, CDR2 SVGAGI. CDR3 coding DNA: TGTGCCAGCAGTTACTCGCTACAGGCTGCATCCTACGAGCAGTACTTC. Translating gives CASSYSLQAASYEQYF.

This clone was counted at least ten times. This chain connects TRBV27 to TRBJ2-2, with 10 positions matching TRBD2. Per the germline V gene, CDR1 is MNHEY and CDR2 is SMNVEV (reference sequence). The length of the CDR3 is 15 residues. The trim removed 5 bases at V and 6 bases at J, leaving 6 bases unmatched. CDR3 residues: CASSKGLAGAGELFF. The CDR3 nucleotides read TGTGCCAGCAGTAAGGGGCTAGCGGGGGCCGGGGAGCTGTTTTTT.

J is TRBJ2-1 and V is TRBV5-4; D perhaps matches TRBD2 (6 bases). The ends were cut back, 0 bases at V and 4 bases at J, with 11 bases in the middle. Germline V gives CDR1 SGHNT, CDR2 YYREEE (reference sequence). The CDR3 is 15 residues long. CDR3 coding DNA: TGTGCCAGCAGCTTGGAGGGGACTGGGTACAATGAGCAGTTCTTC. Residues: CASSLEGTGYNEQFF.

The CDR3 loop reads CATHRESYEQYF. The CDR3 DNA is TGTGCCACCCACAGGGAGTCCTACGAGCAGTACTTC. V usage is TRBV2 and J usage is TRBJ2-7, with TRBD1 as a possible D gene (6 bases). Germline assignment: CDR1 SNHLY and CDR2 FYNNEI. Trimming stripped 10 bases from V and 1 base from J, with 11 bases between. The CDR3 spans 12 residues. Using reference TRBV2 and TRBJ2-7 for the parts outside the CDR3, the full variable domain is EPEVTQTPSHQVTQMGQEVILRCVPISNHLYFYWYRQILGQKVEFLVSFYNNEISEKSEIFDDQFSVERPDGSNFTLKIRSTKLEDSAMYFCATHRESYEQYFGPGTRLTVT.

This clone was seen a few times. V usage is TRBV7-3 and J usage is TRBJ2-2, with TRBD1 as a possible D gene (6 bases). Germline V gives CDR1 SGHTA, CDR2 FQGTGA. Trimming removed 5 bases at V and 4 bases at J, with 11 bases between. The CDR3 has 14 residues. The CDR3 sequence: CASSPGQPTGELFF. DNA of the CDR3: TGTGCCAGCAGCCCAGGACAGCCCACCGGGGAGCTGTTTTTT.

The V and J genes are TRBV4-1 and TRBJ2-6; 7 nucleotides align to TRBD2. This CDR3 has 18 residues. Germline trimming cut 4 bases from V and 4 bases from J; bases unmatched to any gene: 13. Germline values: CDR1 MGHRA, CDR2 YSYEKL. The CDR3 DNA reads TGCGCCAGCAGCCTCAAGGCAGCGGGATCCTCGGGGGCCAACGTCCTGACTTTC. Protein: CASSLKAAGSSGANVLTF.

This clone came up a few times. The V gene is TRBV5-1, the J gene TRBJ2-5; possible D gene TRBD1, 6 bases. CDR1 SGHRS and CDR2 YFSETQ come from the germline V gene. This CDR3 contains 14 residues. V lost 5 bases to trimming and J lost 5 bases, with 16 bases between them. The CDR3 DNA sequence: TGCGCCAGCAGTTGGCCCTCAGGGGAGGAGACCCAGTACTTC. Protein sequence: CASSWPSGEETQYF.

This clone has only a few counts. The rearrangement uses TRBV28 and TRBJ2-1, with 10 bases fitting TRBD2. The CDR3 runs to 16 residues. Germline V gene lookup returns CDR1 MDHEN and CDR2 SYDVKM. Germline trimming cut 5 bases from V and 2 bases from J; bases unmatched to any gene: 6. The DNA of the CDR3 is TGTGCCAGCAGTCCTCTAGCGGGAGCGGCCTACAATGAGCAGTTCTTC. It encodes CASSPLAGAAYNEQFF.

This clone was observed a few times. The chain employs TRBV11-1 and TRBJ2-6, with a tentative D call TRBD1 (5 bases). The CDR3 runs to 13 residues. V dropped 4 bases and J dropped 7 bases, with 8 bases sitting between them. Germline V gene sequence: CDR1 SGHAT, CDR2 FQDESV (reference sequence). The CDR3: CASSSGLANVLTF. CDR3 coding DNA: TGTGCCAGCAGCTCAGGGTTAGCCAACGTCCTGACTTTC.

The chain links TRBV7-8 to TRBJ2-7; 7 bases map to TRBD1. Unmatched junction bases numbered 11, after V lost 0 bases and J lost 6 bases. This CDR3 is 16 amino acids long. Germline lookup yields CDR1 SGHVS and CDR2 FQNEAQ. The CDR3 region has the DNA TGTGCCAGCAGCTTAGCGCAGGGACAGAAAGGGAGCGAGCAGTACTTC. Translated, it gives CASSLAQGQKGSEQYF.

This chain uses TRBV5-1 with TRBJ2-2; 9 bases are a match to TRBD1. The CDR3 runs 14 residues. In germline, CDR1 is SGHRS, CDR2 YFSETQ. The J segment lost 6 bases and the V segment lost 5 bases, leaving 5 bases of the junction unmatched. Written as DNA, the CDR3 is TGCGCCAGCAGATCGACAGGGGGGCCCGGGGAGCTGTTTTTT. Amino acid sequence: CASRSTGGPGELFF.

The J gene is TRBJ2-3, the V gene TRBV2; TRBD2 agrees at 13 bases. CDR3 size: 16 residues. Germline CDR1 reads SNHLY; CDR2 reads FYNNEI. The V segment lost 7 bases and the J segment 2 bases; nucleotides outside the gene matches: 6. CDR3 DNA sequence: TGTGCCAGCAAGAAGGGACTAGCGGGATACACAGATACGCAGTATTTT. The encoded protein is CASKKGLAGYTDTQYF.

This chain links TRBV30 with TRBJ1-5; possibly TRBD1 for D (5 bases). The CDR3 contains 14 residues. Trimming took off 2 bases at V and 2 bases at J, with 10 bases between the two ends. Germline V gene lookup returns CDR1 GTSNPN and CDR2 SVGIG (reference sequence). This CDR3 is CAWSTQGGNQPQHF. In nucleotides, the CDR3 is TGTGCCTGGAGTACCCAGGGTGGCAATCAGCCCCAGCATTTT.

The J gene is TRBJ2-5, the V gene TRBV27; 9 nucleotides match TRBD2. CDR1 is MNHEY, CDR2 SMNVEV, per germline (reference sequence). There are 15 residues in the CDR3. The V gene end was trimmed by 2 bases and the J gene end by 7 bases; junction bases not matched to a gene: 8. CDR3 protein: CASSLTWLAGTTQYF. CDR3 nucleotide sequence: TGTGCCAGCAGTTTAACGTGGCTAGCGGGAACGACCCAGTACTTC.